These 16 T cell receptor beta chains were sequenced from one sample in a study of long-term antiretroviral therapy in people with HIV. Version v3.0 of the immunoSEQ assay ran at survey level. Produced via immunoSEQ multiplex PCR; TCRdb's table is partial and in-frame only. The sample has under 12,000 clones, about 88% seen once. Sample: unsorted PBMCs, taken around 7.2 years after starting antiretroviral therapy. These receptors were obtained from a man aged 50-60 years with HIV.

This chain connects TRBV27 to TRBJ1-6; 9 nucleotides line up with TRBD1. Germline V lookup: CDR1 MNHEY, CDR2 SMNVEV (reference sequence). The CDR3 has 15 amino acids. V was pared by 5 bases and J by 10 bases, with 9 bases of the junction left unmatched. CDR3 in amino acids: CASSPGTGNRSPLHF. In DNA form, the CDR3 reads TGTGCCAGCAGTCCAGGGACAGGGAACAGGTCACCCCTCCACTTT.

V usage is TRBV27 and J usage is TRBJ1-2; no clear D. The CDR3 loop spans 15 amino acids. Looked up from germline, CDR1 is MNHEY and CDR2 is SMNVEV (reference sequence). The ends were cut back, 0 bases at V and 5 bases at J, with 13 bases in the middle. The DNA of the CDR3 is TGTGCCAGCAGTTTATCGGGTACCCCGGGGTATGGCTACACCTTC. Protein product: CASSLSGTPGYGYTF.

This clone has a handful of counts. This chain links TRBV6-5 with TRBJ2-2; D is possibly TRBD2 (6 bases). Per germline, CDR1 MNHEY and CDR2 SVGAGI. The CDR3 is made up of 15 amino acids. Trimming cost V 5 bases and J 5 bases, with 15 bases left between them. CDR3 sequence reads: CASSTNPGGTGELFF. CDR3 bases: TGTGCCAGCAGTACGAACCCAGGAGGGACCGGGGAGCTGTTTTTT.

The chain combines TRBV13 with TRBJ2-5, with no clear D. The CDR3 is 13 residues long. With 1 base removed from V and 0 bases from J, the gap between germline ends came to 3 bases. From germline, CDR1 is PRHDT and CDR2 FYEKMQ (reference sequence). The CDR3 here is CASSLADQETQYF. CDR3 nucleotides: TGTGCCAGCAGCTTAGCCGACCAAGAGACCCAGTACTTC. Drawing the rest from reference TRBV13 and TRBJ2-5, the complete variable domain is AAGVIQSPRHLIKEKRETATLKCYPIPRHDTVYWYQQGPGQDPQFLISFYEKMQSDKGSIPDRFSAQQFSDYHSELNMSSLELGDSALYFCASSLADQETQYFGPGTRLLVL.

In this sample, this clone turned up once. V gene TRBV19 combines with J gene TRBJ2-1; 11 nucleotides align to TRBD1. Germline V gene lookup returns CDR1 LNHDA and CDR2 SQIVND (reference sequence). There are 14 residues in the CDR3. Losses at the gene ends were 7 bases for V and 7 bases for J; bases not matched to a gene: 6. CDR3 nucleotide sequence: TGTGCCAGTACCACGGGACAGGGGGGGAATGAGCAGTTCTTC. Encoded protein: CASTTGQGGNEQFF. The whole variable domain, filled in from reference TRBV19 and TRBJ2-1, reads DGGITQSPKYLFRKEGQNVTLSCEQNLNHDAMYWYRQDPGQGLRLIYYSQIVNDFQKGDIAEGYSVSREKKESFPLTVTSAQKNPTAFYLCASTTGQGGNEQFFGPGTRLTVL.

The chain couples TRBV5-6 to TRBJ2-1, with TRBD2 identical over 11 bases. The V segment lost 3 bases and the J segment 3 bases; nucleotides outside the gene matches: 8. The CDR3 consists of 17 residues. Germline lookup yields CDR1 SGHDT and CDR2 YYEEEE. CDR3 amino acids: CASSSVDSGGDYNEQFF. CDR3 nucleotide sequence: TGTGCCAGCAGCTCCGTTGATAGCGGGGGGGACTACAATGAGCAGTTCTTC.

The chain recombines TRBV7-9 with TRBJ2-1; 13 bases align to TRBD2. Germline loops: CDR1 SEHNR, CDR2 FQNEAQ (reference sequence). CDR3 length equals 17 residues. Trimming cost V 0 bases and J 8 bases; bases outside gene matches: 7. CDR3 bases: TGTGCCAGCAGCTTAGCAGTTTCGACTAGCGGGGGGCATGAGCAGTTCTTC. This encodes CASSLAVSTSGGHEQFF. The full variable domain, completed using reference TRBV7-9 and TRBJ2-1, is DTGVSQNPRHKITKRGQNVTFRCDPISEHNRLYWYRQTLGQGPEFLTYFQNEAQLEKSRLLSDRFSAERPKGSFSTLEIQRTEQGDSAMYLCASSLAVSTSGGHEQFFGPGTRLTVL.

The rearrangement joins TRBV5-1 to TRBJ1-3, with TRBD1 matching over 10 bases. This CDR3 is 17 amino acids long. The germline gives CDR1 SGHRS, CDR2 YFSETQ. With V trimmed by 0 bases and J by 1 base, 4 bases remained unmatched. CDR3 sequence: CASSLGRGQGSGNTIYF. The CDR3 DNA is TGCGCCAGCAGCTTGGGCCGGGGACAGGGGTCTGGAAACACCATATATTTT.

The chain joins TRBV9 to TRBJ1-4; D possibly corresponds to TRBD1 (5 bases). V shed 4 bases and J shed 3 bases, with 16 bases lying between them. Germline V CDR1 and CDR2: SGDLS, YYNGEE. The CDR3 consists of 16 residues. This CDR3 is CASSPRTDIPNEKLFF. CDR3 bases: TGTGCCAGCAGCCCTCGAACGGACATCCCTAATGAAAAACTGTTTTTT.

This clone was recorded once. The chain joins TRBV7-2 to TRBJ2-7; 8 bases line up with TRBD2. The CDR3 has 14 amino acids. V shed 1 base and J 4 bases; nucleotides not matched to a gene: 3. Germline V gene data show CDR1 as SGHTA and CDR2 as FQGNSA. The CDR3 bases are TGTGCCAGCAGCTTAGGGGCGGGGGGTTACGAGCAGTACTTC. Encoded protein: CASSLGAGGYEQYF.

This chain's CDR3 is CASSQEGRQQETQYF. The CDR3 nucleotides are TGCGCCAGCAGCCAAGAAGGGAGGCAACAAGAGACCCAGTACTTC. The chain carries TRBV4-1 and TRBJ2-5; D may be TRBD2 (6 bases). The V end lost 0 bases, the J end lost 2 bases, and 10 bases lay between the germline ends. The CDR3 has 15 residues. Germline CDR1 reads MGHRA; CDR2 reads YSYEKL.

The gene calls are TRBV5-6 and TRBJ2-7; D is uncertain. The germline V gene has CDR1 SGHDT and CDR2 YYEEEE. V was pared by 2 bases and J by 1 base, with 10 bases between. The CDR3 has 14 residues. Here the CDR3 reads CASSLGGYSYEQYF. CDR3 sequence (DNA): TGTGCCAGCAGCTTAGGTGGGTATTCCTACGAGCAGTACTTC.

CDR3 bases: TGTGCCAGCAGCTTGGACAGATACGAGCAGTACTTC. It translates to CASSLDRYEQYF. The chain has TRBV5-6 and TRBJ2-7; D uncertain. This CDR3 has 12 amino acids. The germline CDR1 and CDR2 sequences are SGHDT and YYEEEE. V was clipped by 0 bases and J by 4 bases, with 5 bases between them. Full variable domain (missing parts from reference TRBV5-6 and TRBJ2-7): DAGVTQSPTHLIKTRGQQVTLRCSPKSGHDTVSWYQQALGQGPQFIFQYYEEEERQRGNFPDRFSGHQFPNYSSELNVNALLLGDSALYLCASSLDRYEQYFGPGTRLTVT.

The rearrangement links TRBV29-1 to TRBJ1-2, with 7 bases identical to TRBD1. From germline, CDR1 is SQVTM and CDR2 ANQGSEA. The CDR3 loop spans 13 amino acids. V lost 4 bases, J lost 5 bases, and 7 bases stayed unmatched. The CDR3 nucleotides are TGCAGCGTTGCTGACAGGGTCGGGTATGGCTACACCTTC. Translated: CSVADRVGYGYTF.

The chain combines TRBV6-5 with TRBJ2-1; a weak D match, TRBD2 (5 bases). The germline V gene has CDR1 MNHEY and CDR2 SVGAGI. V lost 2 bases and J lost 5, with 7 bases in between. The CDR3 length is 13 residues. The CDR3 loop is CASSYAGNNEQFF. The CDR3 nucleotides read TGTGCCAGCAGTTACGCGGGTAACAATGAGCAGTTCTTC.

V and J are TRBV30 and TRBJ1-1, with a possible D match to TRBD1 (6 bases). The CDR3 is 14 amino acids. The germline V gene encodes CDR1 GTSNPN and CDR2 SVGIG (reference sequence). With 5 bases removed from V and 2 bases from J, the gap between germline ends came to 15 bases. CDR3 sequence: CAWLPGTLNTEAFF. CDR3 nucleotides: TGTGCCTGGCTCCCCGGGACACTAAACACTGAAGCTTTCTTT. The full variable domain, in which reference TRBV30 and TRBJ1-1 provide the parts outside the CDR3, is SQTIHQWPATLVQPVGSPLSLECTVEGTSNPNLYWYRQAAGRGLQLLFYSVGIGQISSEVPQNLSASRPQDRQFILSSKKLLLSDSGFYLCAWLPGTLNTEAFFGQGTRLTVV.